One and the same sample provided the 28 T cell receptor beta chains below, sequenced in a study of blood T cell repertoires in COVID-19. Sequencing used immunoSEQ multiplex PCR; TCRdb keeps in-frame clones, though not all of them. The table lists roughly 150,000 clones, more than 70% of them singletons. Sequenced material: peripheral blood. The receptors were gathered from a man between 60 and 70 years old with acute or convalescent COVID-19.

The gene calls are TRBV5-1 and TRBJ2-5, with D maybe TRBD2 (6 bases). CDR1 and CDR2 (germline): SGHRS, YFSETQ. The CDR3 is made up of 16 amino acids. V was shortened by 0 bases and J by 5 bases, with 17 bases between the two germline ends. Here the CDR3 reads CASSLGDRGGSETQYF. The CDR3 DNA follows: TGCGCCAGCAGCTTGGGGGATAGAGGAGGGTCGGAGACCCAGTACTTC.

About this clone itself: At one of its ends the junction is not consistent with the germline gene, which may arise from a read error. The chain is built from TRBV7-2 and TRBJ2-7; TRBD2 matches 9 bases. This CDR3 has 13 residues. The germline V gene has CDR1 SGHTA and CDR2 FQGNSA. The CDR3 DNA is TGTGCCAGCAGCGGATTTAGGCAGCGGGGGGTCGACTTC. It translates to CASSGFRQRGVDF.

V and J are TRBV7-9 and TRBJ2-1; a weak D match, TRBD1 (5 bases). V was cut by 0 bases and J by 4 bases, with 10 bases left in between. The CDR3 contains 15 residues. Germline V gene lookup returns CDR1 SEHNR and CDR2 FQNEAQ (reference sequence). The DNA of the CDR3 is TGTGCCAGCAGCTTAGCAGGGGAACTGTACAATGAGCAGTTCTTC. This encodes CASSLAGELYNEQFF.

V is TRBV2 and J is TRBJ1-2, with a tentative D call TRBD1 (6 bases). V was shortened by 3 bases and J by 4 bases, with 12 bases between the two germline ends. The CDR3 length is 14 residues. Germline values: CDR1 SNHLY, CDR2 FYNNEI. As DNA, the CDR3 is TGTGCCAGCAGTGATTGGGGGGGCAGCTATGGCTACACCTTC. Translated, it gives CASSDWGGSYGYTF.

This clone was found once. J is TRBJ1-2 and V is TRBV4-2, with TRBD1 matching 8 bases. This CDR3 has 15 residues. Trimming took 0 bases from V and 4 from J; bases not matched to a gene: 4. Germline V gene lookup returns CDR1 LGHNA and CDR2 YNFKEQ. Written as DNA, the CDR3 is TGTGCCAGCAGCCAAGATCCCGGGACAGGCTATGGCTACACCTTC. This encodes CASSQDPGTGYGYTF.

The gene calls are TRBV6-2 or TRBV6-3 and TRBJ1-1; D is perhaps TRBD1 (6 bases). The germline gives CDR1 MNHEY, CDR2 SVGEGT. The CDR3 extends over 14 amino acids. Trimming removed 6 bases at V and 2 bases at J, with 13 bases between. CDR3 sequence (DNA): TGTGCCAGCAGCCCACAGGGCCTCAACACTGAAGCTTTCTTT. Amino acid sequence: CASSPQGLNTEAFF.

The chain combines TRBV15 with TRBJ1-5, with D possibly TRBD1 on 6 matching bases. CDR3 length: 14 residues. Per germline, CDR1 LNHNV and CDR2 YYDKDF (reference sequence). The V gene lost 8 bases and the J gene lost 3 bases, with 14 bases spanning the gap. CDR3 loop: CATWGGAYNQPQHF. The CDR3 DNA sequence: TGTGCCACCTGGGGGGGGGCTTACAATCAGCCCCAGCATTTT.

This chain uses TRBV3-1 (or the pseudogene TRBV3-2) with TRBJ1-1; 8 bases are a match to TRBD1. The germline V gene encodes CDR1 LGHDT and CDR2 YNNKEL (reference sequence). Trimming took 4 bases from V and 9 from J; bases not matched to a gene: 10. The CDR3 consists of 14 residues. CDR3 residues: CASSREGTGEKAFF. CDR3 coding DNA: TGTGCCAGCAGCCGGGAAGGGACAGGTGAAAAAGCTTTCTTT.

The chain is built from TRBV5-8 and TRBJ1-1; TRBD1 matches at 12 bases. CDR3 length: 14 residues. Germline V lookup: CDR1 SGHTS, CDR2 YDEGEE. The V segment lost 3 bases and the J segment 6 bases; nucleotides outside the gene matches: 3. The CDR3 sequence is CASSSGQGAAEAFF. The CDR3 DNA sequence: TGTGCCAGCAGCTCGGGACAGGGGGCCGCTGAAGCTTTCTTT. Looking up the rest from reference TRBV5-8 and TRBJ1-1 gives the full variable domain: EAGVTQSPTHLIKTRGQQATLRCSPISGHTSVYWYQQALGLGLQFLLWYDEGEERNRGNFPPRFSGRQFPNYSSELNVNALELEDSALYLCASSSGQGAAEAFFGQGTRLTVV.

The V and J genes are TRBV11-2 and TRBJ2-7; possibly TRBD2 for D (6 bases). V lost 2 bases, J lost 7 bases, and 18 bases lay in between. The CDR3 contains 15 residues. Per germline, CDR1 SGHAT and CDR2 FQNNGV. The CDR3 coding sequence is TGTGCCAGCAGCTTAATCCCGGGGGTACGGGATGAGCAGTACTTC. The encoded protein is CASSLIPGVRDEQYF.

This rearrangement joins TRBV25-1 to TRBJ1-1, with a weak D call TRBD1 (6 bases). Germline lookup yields CDR1 MGHDK and CDR2 SYGVNS. CDR3 size: 11 residues. V was pared by 10 bases and J by 1 base, with 7 bases between. CDR3 region: CATTGNTEAFF. The CDR3 region has the DNA TGTGCCACGACAGGGAACACTGAAGCTTTCTTT.

The chain combines TRBV20-1 with TRBJ2-7, with D possibly matching TRBD2 (5 bases). Germline assignment: CDR1 DFQATT and CDR2 SNEGSKA (reference sequence). V was pared by 3 bases and J by 3 bases, with 18 bases between. The CDR3 contains 15 residues. The CDR3 loop is CSASIGNRGNYEQYF. Here the CDR3 DNA reads TGCAGTGCTAGTATAGGCAACCGAGGGAACTACGAGCAGTACTTC.

The rearrangement uses TRBV7-2 and TRBJ1-2; D is ambiguous. From germline, CDR1 is SGHTA and CDR2 FQGNSA. The CDR3 length is 15 residues. Trimming took 1 base from V and 4 from J, leaving 13 bases between them. The CDR3: CASSLEHKRLYGYTF. CDR3 nucleotide sequence: TGTGCCAGCAGCTTAGAACACAAGCGACTCTATGGCTACACCTTC.

This clone was detected only once. The CDR3 region has the DNA TGCGCCAGCAGCTTGGCCGCAGGGGATGAAAAACTGTTTTTT. It codes for CASSLAAGDEKLFF. The J gene is TRBJ1-4, the V gene TRBV5-1, with a possible D match to TRBD1 (6 bases). The CDR3 sequence is 14 residues long. Germline CDR1 and CDR2: SGHRS and YFSETQ. The germline V and J ends were trimmed by 0 bases and 6 bases, with 9 bases remaining between them.

V usage is TRBV3-1 (or the pseudogene TRBV3-2) and J usage is TRBJ1-5; a weak D match, TRBD1 (5 bases). The V end lost 3 bases, the J end lost 7 bases, and 16 bases lay between the germline ends. CDR3 size: 15 residues. The germline CDR1 and CDR2 sequences are LGHDT and YNNKEL (reference sequence). CDR3 nucleotide sequence: TGTGCCAGCAGCCATACTCCTGGGGGAGGACAGCCCCAGCATTTT. Translation: CASSHTPGGGQPQHF.

The chain recombines TRBV6-5 with TRBJ2-2; 7 bases line up with TRBD1. V shed 7 bases, J shed 6 bases, and the junction held 5 bases outside the gene matches. This CDR3 contains 13 residues. Germline V lookup: CDR1 MNHEY, CDR2 SVGAGI. The DNA of the CDR3 is TGTGCCAGCACGAGGGGGCCATCCGGGGAGCTGTTTTTT. It specifies CASTRGPSGELFF.

This chain uses TRBV6-4 with TRBJ1-4; perhaps TRBD1 as D (5 bases). The V gene's germline CDR1 is MRHNA and CDR2 SNTAGT. The CDR3 is made up of 14 amino acids. V was cut by 5 bases and J by 0 bases, with 7 bases left in between. In DNA form, the CDR3 reads TGTGCCAGCAGTATGACAGCAACTAATGAAAAACTGTTTTTT. This sequence encodes CASSMTATNEKLFF.

The chain joins TRBV18 to TRBJ2-5; D not certain. Germline V gives CDR1 KGHSH, CDR2 LQKENI. V lost 2 bases and J lost 5, with 9 bases in between. The CDR3 runs 13 residues. The CDR3 DNA reads as TGTGCCAGCTCACCAGGGCTTGAGGAGACCCAGTACTTC. This codes for CASSPGLEETQYF.

This clone was seen only once. The chain is built from TRBV3-1 (or the pseudogene TRBV3-2) and TRBJ2-3; tentative D call: TRBD1 (5 bases). Germline V gene sequence: CDR1 LGHDT, CDR2 YNNKEL (reference sequence). V lost 1 base to trimming and J lost 5 bases, with 13 bases between them. The CDR3 length is 15 residues. CDR3 amino acids: CASSQGQGRKDTQYF. CDR3 DNA sequence: TGTGCCAGCAGCCAAGGCCAGGGAAGGAAAGATACGCAGTATTTT.

The chain couples TRBV6-1 to TRBJ2-7; 8 nucleotides align to TRBD2. Losses at the gene ends were 1 base for V and 2 bases for J; bases not matched to a gene: 7. The CDR3 covers 16 residues. Germline V gene sequence: CDR1 MNHNS, CDR2 SASEGT. CDR3 DNA sequence: TGTGCCAGCAGTGAAGGACTAGCGACCCCCACCTACGAGCAGTACTTC. Protein product: CASSEGLATPTYEQYF.

This clone was detected once. The chain has TRBV15 and TRBJ1-4, with TRBD1 matching 7 bases. There are 16 residues in the CDR3. CDR1 and CDR2 (germline): LNHNV, YYDKDF (reference sequence). V lost 1 base and J lost 4; bases outside the gene matches: 6. The DNA of the CDR3 is TGTGCCACCAGCAGAGTCAGGGGACAGTTTAATGAAAAACTGTTTTTT. Amino acids: CATSRVRGQFNEKLFF.

V usage is TRBV4-1 and J usage is TRBJ1-5; 7 bases fit TRBD1. V trimming: 0 bases; J trimming: 4 bases; junction bases outside the gene matches: 12. The germline gives CDR1 MGHRA, CDR2 YSYEKL. The CDR3 spans 18 residues. The CDR3 bases are TGCGCCAGCAGCCAAGATCCATACAGGGGCCGGTCAAATCAGCCCCAGCATTTT. The encoded protein is CASSQDPYRGRSNQPQHF.

This chain uses TRBV29-1 with TRBJ2-3, with D possibly matching TRBD2 (5 bases). The V gene's germline CDR1 is SQVTM and CDR2 ANQGSEA. V was trimmed by 4 bases and J by 11 bases, leaving 10 bases between them. The CDR3 contains 10 residues. The CDR3 here is CSVGLTEQYF. In nucleotides, the CDR3 is TGCAGCGTTGGACTAACCGAGCAGTATTTT.

This chain links TRBV5-1 with TRBJ2-2, with D perhaps matching TRBD1 (6 bases). The length of the CDR3 is 15 residues. Trimming shortened V by 4 bases and J by 5 bases, and 15 bases separated the two germline ends. Germline CDR1 is SGHRS and CDR2 is YFSETQ. The CDR3 nucleotides read TGCGCCAGCAGCCTACTGACAGGAGGTACCGGGGAGCTGTTTTTT. Its translation is CASSLLTGGTGELFF.

V and J are TRBV14 and TRBJ2-7; TRBD1 aligns across 12 bases. There are 15 residues in the CDR3. CDR1 SGHDN and CDR2 FVKESK come from the germline V gene. J was trimmed by 5 bases and V by 3 bases; bases with no gene match: 5. The CDR3 protein is CASSQTGTGGDEQYF. The CDR3 DNA reads TGTGCCAGCAGCCAGACCGGGACAGGGGGCGACGAGCAGTACTTC.

The sample holds a few counts of this clone. The chain is built from TRBV19 and TRBJ1-1; TRBD1 matches at 9 bases. This CDR3 comprises 14 residues. From germline, CDR1 is LNHDA and CDR2 SQIVND (reference sequence). Losses at the gene ends were 2 bases for V and 8 bases for J; bases not matched to a gene: 6. CDR3 region: CASSIMWDREEAFF. The CDR3 DNA is TGTGCCAGTAGTATAATGTGGGACAGGGAAGAAGCTTTCTTT.

The V and J genes are TRBV18 and TRBJ1-2, with D unresolved. The CDR3 sequence is 16 residues long. Germline-derived CDR1 and CDR2 are KGHSH and LQKENI. V was clipped by 6 bases and J by 2 bases, with 19 bases between them. The CDR3 bases are TGTGCCAGCTCCCCCCTCCGTGACACAAGGAACTATGGCTACACCTTC. Protein: CASSPLRDTRNYGYTF.

V gene TRBV11-2 combines with J gene TRBJ2-3; 7 bases fit TRBD1. The V and J ends lost 1 base and 5 bases, in that order; junction bases with no gene match: 18. There are 19 residues in the CDR3. Germline loops: CDR1 SGHAT, CDR2 FQNNGV. CDR3 coding DNA: TGTGCCAGCAGCTTAGGACAGGGCCCCTCACCCTCCGATCTAGATACGCAGTATTTT. Translating gives CASSLGQGPSPSDLDTQYF.